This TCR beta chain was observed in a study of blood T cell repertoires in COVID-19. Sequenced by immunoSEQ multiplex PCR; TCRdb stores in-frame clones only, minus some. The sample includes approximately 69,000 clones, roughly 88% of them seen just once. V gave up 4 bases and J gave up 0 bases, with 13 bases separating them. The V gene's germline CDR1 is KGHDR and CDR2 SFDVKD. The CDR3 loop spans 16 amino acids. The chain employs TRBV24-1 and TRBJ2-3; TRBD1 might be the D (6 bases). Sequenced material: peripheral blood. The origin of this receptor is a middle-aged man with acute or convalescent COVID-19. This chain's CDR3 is CATSDPGQKSTDTQYF. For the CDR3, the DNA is TGTGCCACCAGTGACCCGGGACAAAAAAGCACAGATACGCAGTATTTT.